This paragraph covers one T cell receptor (beta chain) sequence. The antigen is undetermined. The data stem from a study of resident and recirculating memory T cells in vitiligo. Libraries were prepared by immunoSEQ multiplex PCR; TCRdb keeps only in-frame clonotypes and omits some of them. Among fewer than 80,000 clones listed, roughly 90% were seen once. Between the trimmed V and J ends, which lost 3 bases and 5 bases, there was a span of 14 bases. The CDR3 is made up of 14 amino acids. CDR1 and CDR2 from the germline V gene are GTSNPN and SVGIG (reference sequence). Findings and caveats of the study: No single dominant TCR clone appeared; lesion clonality varied.

The sequence was obtained from a male donor with vitiligo. The J gene is TRBJ1-5, the V gene TRBV30; D gene unclear. Material: blood. Here the CDR3 reads CAWSPISGDQPQHF. DNA of the CDR3: TGTGCCTGGAGCCCCATTTCAGGCGATCAGCCCCAGCATTTT.